The sample holds many counts of the clone carrying this T cell receptor (beta chain). From the reads, TCRdb called clonotypes with MiXCR, one entry per CDR3 protein. Here the sample spans fewer than 700,000 distinct CDR3 sequences, 20% to 25% being singletons. The entry originates in a study of T cell repertoires in cytomegalovirus infection. Germline V gene data show CDR1 as SGHVS and CDR2 as FQNEAQ. The junction had 21 bases not matched to a gene; V was cut back by 7 bases and J by 2 bases. This CDR3 has 19 residues. This TCR came from a human donor in good health (CMV status not recorded). Some clones in this sample may be carry-over from other donors' samples. The rearrangement links TRBV7-8 to TRBJ2-5, with 8 bases aligning to TRBD1. The sample taken for sequencing was CD8+ T cells from PBMCs. The CDR3 is CASMWGQVRVRETQETQYF. In DNA form, the CDR3 reads TGTGCCAGCATGTGGGGACAGGTCAGGGTGAGGGAAACACAAGAGACCCAGTACTTC. The whole variable domain, filled in from reference TRBV7-8 and TRBJ2-5, reads GAGVSQSPRYKVAKRGQDVALRCDPISGHVSLFWYQQALGQGPEFLTYFQNEAQLDKSGLPSDRFFAERPEGSVSTLKIQRTQQEDSAVYLCASMWGQVRVRETQETQYFGPGTRLLVL.